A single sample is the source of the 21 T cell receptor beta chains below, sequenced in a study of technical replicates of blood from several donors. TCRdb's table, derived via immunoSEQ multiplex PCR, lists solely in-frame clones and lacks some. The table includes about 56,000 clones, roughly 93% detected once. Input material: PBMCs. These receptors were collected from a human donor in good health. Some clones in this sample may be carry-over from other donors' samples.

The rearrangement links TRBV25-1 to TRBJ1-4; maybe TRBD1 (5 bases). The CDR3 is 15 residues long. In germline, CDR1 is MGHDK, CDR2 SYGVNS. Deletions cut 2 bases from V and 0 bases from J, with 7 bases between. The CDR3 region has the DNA TGTGCCAGCAGTGAAAGCAGGGCAACTAATGAAAAACTGTTTTTT. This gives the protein CASSESRATNEKLFF.

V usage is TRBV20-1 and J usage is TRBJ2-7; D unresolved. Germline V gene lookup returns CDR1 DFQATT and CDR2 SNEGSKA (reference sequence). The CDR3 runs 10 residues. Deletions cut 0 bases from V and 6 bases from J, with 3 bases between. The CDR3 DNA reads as TGCAGTGCTAGAGATCGCGAGCAGTACTTC. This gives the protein CSARDREQYF.

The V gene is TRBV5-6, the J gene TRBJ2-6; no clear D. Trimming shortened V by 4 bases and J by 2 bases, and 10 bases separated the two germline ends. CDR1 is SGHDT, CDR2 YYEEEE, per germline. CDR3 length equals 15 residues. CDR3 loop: CASSTVRPGANVLTF. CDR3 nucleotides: TGTGCCAGCAGCACTGTCAGGCCTGGGGCCAACGTCCTGACTTTC. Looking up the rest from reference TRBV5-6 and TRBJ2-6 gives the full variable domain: DAGVTQSPTHLIKTRGQQVTLRCSPKSGHDTVSWYQQALGQGPQFIFQYYEEEERQRGNFPDRFSGHQFPNYSSELNVNALLLGDSALYLCASSTVRPGANVLTFGAGSRLTVL.

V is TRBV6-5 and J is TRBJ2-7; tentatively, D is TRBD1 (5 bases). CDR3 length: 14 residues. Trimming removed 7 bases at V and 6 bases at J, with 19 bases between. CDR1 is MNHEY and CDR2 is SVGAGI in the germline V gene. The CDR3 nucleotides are TGTGCCAGCAAGTCCTCCCAGGGAAGGGGCGAGCAGTACTTC. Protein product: CASKSSQGRGEQYF.

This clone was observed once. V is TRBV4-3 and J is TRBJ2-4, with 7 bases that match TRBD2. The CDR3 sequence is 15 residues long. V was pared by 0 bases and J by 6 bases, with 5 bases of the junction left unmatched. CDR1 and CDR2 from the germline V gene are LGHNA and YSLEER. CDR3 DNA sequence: TGCGCCAGCAGCCAAGAATACGGCGGGGGAAACATTCAGTACTTC. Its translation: CASSQEYGGGNIQYF.

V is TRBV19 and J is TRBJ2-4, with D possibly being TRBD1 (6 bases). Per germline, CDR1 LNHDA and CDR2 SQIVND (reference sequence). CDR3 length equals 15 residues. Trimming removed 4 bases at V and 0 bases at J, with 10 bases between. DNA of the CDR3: TGTGCCAGTAGTAGACAGGTCCTAGCCAAAAACATTCAGTACTTC. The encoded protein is CASSRQVLAKNIQYF.

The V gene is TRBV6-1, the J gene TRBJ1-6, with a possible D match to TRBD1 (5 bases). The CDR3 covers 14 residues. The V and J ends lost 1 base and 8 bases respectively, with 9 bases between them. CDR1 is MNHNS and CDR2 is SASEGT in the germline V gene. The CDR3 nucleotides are TGTGCCAGCAGTGAAGAGGGGTCCCATTCACCCCTCCACTTT. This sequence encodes CASSEEGSHSPLHF.

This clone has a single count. CDR3 loop: CASSTTGGANVLTF. CDR3 DNA sequence: TGTGCCAGCAGCACTACGGGTGGGGCCAACGTCCTGACTTTC. The chain has TRBV11-2 and TRBJ2-6; D uncertain. Trimming cost V 5 bases and J 3 bases, with 8 bases left between them. Germline lookup yields CDR1 SGHAT and CDR2 FQNNGV. The CDR3 is made up of 14 amino acids.

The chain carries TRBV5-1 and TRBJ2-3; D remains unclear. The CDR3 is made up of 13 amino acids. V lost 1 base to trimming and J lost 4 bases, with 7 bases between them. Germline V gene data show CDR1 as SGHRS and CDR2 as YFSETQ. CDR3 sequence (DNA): TGCGCCAGCAGCTTGTATGGGCCAGATACGCAGTATTTT. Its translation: CASSLYGPDTQYF.

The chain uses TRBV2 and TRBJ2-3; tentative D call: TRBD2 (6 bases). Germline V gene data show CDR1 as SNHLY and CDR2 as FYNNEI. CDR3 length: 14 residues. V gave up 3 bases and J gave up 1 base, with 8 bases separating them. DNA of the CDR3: TGTGCCAGCAGTGACGGGGGTGGCACAGATACGCAGTATTTT. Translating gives CASSDGGGTDTQYF.

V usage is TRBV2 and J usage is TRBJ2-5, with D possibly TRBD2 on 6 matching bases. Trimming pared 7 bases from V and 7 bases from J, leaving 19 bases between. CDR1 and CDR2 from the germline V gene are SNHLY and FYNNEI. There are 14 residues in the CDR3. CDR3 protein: CASTLFRLEGTQYF. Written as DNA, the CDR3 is TGTGCCAGCACCTTGTTCCGACTGGAGGGGACCCAGTACTTC.

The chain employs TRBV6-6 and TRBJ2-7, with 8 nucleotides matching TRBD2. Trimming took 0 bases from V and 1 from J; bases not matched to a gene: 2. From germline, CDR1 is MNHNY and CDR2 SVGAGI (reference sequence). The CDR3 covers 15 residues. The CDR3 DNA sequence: TGTGCCAGCAGTTACTCGAGCGGGAGATCCTACGAGCAGTACTTC. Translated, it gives CASSYSSGRSYEQYF.

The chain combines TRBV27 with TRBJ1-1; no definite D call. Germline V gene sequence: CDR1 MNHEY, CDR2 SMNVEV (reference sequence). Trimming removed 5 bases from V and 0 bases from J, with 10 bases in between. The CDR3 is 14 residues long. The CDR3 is CASSRGYMNTEAFF. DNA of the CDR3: TGTGCCAGCAGTCGAGGGTACATGAACACTGAAGCTTTCTTT.

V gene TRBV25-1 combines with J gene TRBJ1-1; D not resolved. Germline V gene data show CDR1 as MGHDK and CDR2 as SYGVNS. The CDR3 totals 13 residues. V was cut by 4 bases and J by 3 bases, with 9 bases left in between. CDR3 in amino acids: CASSGTLDTEAFF. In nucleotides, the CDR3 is TGTGCCAGCAGTGGGACTTTGGACACTGAAGCTTTCTTT.

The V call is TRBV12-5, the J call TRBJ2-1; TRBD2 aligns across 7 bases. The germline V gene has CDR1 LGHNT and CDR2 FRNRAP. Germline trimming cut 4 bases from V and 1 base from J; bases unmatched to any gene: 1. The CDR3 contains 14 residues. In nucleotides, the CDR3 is TGTGCTAGTGGTTCCGGGGGGTCCTACAATGAGCAGTTCTTC. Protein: CASGSGGSYNEQFF.

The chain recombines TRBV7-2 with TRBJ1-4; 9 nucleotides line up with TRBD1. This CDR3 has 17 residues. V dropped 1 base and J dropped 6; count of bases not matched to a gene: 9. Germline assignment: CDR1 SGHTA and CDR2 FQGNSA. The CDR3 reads CASSLGDRGGDYEKLFF. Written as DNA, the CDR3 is TGTGCCAGCAGCTTAGGCGACAGGGGGGGAGATTATGAAAAACTGTTTTTT.

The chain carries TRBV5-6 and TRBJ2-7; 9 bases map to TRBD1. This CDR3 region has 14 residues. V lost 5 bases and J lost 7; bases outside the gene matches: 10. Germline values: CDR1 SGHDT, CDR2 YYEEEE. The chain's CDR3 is CASRPGTGPGEQYF. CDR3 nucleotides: TGTGCCAGCAGACCCGGGACAGGGCCGGGAGAGCAGTACTTC. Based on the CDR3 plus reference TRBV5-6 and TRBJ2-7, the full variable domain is DAGVTQSPTHLIKTRGQQVTLRCSPKSGHDTVSWYQQALGQGPQFIFQYYEEEERQRGNFPDRFSGHQFPNYSSELNVNALLLGDSALYLCASRPGTGPGEQYFGPGTRLTVT.

CDR3 loop: CASSLMDRGKNSPLHF. The CDR3 DNA is TGTGCCAGCAGCTTAATGGACAGGGGGAAAAATTCACCCCTCCACTTT. The chain combines TRBV7-3 with TRBJ1-6; 10 bases fit TRBD1. CDR3 length: 16 amino acids. J lost 7 bases, V lost 1 base, and 4 bases had no gene match. Germline lookup yields CDR1 SGHTA and CDR2 FQGTGA. Looking up the rest from reference TRBV7-3 and TRBJ1-6 gives the full variable domain: GAGVSQTPSNKVTEKGKYVELRCDPISGHTALYWYRQSLGQGPEFLIYFQGTGAADDSGLPNDRFFAVRPEGSVSTLKIQRTERGDSAVYLCASSLMDRGKNSPLHFGNGTRLTVT.

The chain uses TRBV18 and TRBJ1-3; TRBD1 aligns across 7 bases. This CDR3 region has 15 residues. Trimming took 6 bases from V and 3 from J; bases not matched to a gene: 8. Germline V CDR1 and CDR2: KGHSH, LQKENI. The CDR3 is CASSLNTGVGNTIYF. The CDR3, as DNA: TGTGCCAGCTCCCTAAACACAGGGGTTGGAAACACCATATATTTT.

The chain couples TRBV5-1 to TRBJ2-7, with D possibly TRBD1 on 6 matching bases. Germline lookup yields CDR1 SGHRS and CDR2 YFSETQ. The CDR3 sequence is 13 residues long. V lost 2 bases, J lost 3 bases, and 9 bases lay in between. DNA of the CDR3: TGCGCCAGCAGCTTACGGGACAACTACGAGCAGTACTTC. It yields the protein CASSLRDNYEQYF.

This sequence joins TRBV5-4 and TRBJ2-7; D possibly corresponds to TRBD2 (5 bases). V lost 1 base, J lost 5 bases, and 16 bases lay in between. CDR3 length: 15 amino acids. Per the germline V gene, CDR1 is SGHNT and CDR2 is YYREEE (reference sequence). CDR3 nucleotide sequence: TGTGCCAGCAGCTTGAGGTCGGGGTTAAGGAACGAGCAGTACTTC. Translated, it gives CASSLRSGLRNEQYF.